The clone carrying this T cell receptor (beta chain) was seen a few times. Its antigen is not known. TCRdb re-called the RT-PCR reads through MiXCR, storing one row per CDR3 protein. The table has about 620,000 distinct CDR3 sequences, around 11% seen once; the top ten hold roughly 10%. This specimen belongs to a study of response to subunit inactivated influenza vaccine. The CDR3 runs 12 residues. Germline values: CDR1 DFQATT, CDR2 SNEGSKA (reference sequence). Study-wide points: Every seasonal influenza vaccination brings in few new T cells, the authors suggested.

This specimen was PBMCs from blood, taken on the day of vaccination. This TCR came from a man aged 45-65 years who received an inactivated influenza vaccine. This chain links TRBV20-1 with TRBJ2-7; TRBD2 might be the D (6 bases). The CDR3 protein is CSRRRGPYEQYF. Written as DNA, the CDR3 is TGCAGCCGCAGGAGGGGACCCTACGAGCAGTACTTC.